This T cell receptor (beta chain) was identified during a study of neoadjuvant anti-PD-1 for oral cavity cancer. Method: immunoSEQ multiplex PCR; TCRdb's copy keeps in-frame clones and lacks some. The table includes fewer than 70,000 clones, around 85% detected once. Trimming took off 6 bases at V and 3 bases at J, with 14 bases between the two ends. Germline V CDR1 and CDR2: MDHEN, SYDVKM. CDR3 length equals 14 residues. This sample comprised PBMCs, obtained before nivolumab (anti-PD-1) treatment. The chain couples TRBV28 to TRBJ2-5; D is uncertain. The origin of this receptor is a person aged 40 to 85 with oral cavity squamous cell carcinoma. CDR3 region: CASRQQVFEETQYF. The CDR3, as DNA: TGTGCCAGCAGGCAGCAGGTCTTCGAAGAGACCCAGTACTTC.